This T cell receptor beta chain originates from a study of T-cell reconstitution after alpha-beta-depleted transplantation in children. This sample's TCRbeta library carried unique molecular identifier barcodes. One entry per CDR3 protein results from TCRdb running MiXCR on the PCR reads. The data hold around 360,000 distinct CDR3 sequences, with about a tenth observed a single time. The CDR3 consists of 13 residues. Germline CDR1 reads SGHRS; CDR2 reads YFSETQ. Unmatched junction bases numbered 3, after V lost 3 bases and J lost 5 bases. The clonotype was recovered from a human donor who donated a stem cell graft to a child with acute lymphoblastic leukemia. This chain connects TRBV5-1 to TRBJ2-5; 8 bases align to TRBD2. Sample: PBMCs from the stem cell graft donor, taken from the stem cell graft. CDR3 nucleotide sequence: TGCGCCAGCAGCTGGACTAGCTTGGAGACCCAGTACTTC. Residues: CASSWTSLETQYF.